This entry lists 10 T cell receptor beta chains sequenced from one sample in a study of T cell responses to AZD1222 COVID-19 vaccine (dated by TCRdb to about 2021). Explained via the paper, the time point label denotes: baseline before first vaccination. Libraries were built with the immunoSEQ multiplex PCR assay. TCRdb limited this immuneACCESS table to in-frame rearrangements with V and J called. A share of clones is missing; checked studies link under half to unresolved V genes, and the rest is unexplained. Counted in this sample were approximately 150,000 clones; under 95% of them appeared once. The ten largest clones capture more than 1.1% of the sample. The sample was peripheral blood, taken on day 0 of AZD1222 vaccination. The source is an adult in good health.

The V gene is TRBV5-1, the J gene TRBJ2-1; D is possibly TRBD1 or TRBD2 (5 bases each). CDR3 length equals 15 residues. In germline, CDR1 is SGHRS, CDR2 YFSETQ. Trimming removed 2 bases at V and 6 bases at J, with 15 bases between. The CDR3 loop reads CASSLAGTDLNEQFF. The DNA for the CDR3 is TGCGCCAGCAGCTTAGCCGGGACCGACCTCAATGAGCAGTTCTTC.

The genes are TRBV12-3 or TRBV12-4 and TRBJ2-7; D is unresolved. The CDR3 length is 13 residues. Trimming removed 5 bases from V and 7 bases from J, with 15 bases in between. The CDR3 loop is CASSPQLRREQYF. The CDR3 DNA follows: TGTGCCAGCAGTCCCCAGCTGAGGCGAGAGCAGTACTTC.

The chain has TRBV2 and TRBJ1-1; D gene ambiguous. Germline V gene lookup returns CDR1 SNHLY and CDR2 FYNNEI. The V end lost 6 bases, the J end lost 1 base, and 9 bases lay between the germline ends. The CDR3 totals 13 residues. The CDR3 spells CASRRQTNTEAFF. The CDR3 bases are TGTGCCAGCAGAAGGCAGACGAACACTGAAGCTTTCTTT.

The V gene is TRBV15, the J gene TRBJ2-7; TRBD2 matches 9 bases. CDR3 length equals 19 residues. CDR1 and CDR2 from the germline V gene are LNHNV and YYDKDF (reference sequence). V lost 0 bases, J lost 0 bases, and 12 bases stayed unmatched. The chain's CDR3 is CATSRDHSTLSGSSYEQYF. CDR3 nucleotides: TGTGCCACCAGCAGAGACCACTCAACCCTTAGCGGGAGCTCCTACGAGCAGTACTTC.

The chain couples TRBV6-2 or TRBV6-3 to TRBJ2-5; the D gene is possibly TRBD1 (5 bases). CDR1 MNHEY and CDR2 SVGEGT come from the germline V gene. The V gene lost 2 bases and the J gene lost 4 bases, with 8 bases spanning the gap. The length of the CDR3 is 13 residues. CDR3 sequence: CASSYIRGETQYF. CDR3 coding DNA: TGTGCCAGCAGTTACATTAGGGGAGAGACCCAGTACTTC.

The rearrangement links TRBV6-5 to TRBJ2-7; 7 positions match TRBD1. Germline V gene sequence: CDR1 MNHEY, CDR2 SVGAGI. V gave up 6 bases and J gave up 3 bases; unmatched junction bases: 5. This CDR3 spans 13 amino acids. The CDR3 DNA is TGTGCCAGCAGGCACAGGGGAGACTACGAGCAGTACTTC. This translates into CASRHRGDYEQYF.

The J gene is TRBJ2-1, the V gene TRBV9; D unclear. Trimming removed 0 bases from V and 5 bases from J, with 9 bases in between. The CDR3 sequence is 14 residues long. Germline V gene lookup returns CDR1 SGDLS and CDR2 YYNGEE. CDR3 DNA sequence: TGTGCCAGCAGCGTAGTGGGCGAGAACAATGAGCAGTTCTTC. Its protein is CASSVVGENNEQFF. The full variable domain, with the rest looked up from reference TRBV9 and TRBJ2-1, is DSGVTQTPKHLITATGQRVTLRCSPRSGDLSVYWYQQSLDQGLQFLIQYYNGEERAKGNILERFSAQQFPDLHSELNLSSLELGDSALYFCASSVVGENNEQFFGPGTRLTVL.

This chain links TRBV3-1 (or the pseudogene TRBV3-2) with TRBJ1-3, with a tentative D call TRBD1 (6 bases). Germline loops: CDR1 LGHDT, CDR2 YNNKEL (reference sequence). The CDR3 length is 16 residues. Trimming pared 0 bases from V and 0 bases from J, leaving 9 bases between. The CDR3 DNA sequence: TGTGCCAGCAGCCAAGATCGGACAGTCTCTGGAAACACCATATATTTT. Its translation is CASSQDRTVSGNTIYF.

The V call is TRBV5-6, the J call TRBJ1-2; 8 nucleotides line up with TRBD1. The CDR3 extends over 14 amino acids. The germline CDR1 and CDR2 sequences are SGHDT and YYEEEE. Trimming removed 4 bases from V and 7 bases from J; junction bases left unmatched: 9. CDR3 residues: CASSLGQGWGGYTF. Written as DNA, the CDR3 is TGTGCCAGCAGCCTAGGACAGGGTTGGGGTGGCTACACCTTC. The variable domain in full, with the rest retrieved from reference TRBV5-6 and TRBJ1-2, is DAGVTQSPTHLIKTRGQQVTLRCSPKSGHDTVSWYQQALGQGPQFIFQYYEEEERQRGNFPDRFSGHQFPNYSSELNVNALLLGDSALYLCASSLGQGWGGYTFGSGTRLTVV.

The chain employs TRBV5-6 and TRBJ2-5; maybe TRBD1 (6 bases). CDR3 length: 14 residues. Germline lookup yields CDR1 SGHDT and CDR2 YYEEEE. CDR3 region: CAGYTWQGQETQYF. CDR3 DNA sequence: TGTGCAGGATATACATGGCAGGGGCAAGAGACCCAGTACTTC.